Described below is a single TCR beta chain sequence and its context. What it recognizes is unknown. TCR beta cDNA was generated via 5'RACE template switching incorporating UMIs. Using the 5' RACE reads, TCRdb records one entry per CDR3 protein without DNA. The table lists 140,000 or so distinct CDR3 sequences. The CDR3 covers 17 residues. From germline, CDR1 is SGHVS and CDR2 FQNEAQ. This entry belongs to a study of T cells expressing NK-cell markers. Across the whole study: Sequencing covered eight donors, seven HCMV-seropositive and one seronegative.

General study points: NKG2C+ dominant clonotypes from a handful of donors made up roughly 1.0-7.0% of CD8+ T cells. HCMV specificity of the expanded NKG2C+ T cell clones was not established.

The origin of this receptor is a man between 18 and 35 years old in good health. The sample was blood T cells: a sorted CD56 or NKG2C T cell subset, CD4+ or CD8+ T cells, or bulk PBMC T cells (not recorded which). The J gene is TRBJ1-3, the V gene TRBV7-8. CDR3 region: CASSPDIPRFSGNTIYF. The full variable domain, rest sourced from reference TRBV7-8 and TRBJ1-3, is GAGVSQSPRYKVAKRGQDVALRCDPISGHVSLFWYQQALGQGPEFLTYFQNEAQLDKSGLPSDRFFAERPEGSVSTLKIQRTQQEDSAVYLCASSPDIPRFSGNTIYFGEGSWLTVV.